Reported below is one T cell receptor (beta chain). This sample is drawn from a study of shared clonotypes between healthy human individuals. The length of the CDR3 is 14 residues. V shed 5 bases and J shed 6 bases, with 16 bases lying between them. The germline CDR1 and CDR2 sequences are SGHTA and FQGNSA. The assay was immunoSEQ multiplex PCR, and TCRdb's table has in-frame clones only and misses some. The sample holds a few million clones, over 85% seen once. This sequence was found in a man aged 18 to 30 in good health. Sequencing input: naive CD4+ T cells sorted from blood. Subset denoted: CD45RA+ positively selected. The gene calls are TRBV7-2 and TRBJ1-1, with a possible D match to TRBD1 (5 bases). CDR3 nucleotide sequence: TGTGCCAGCAGCCTTCGGACGGGGCCCGCTGAAGCTTTCTTT. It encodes CASSLRTGPAEAFF.